This is a list of T cell receptor beta chains from one sample in a study of CD8 T cells in ankylosing spondylitis. TCRdb re-called the 5' RACE reads with MiXCR, one entry per CDR3 protein. The sample yields about 450,000 distinct CDR3 sequences, roughly 27% seen once. Material for sequencing was blood, either unsorted or a sorted T cell fraction (not recorded which). Source of these receptors: a male donor with ankylosing spondylitis. The CDR3 runs from the conserved cysteine through the conserved F or W. A D gene is named only where the DNA matches it firmly. Size is stated for part of the rows, as once, few or many counts, or as a class when the clone is expanded.

j_gene,d_gene,v_gene,abundance,CDR3aa,CDR3nt
TRBJ2-2,NA,TRBV24-1,NA,CATSDLLSGFNTGELFF,TGTGCCACCAGTGATTTGTTGAGCGGATTCAACACCGGGGAGCTGTTTTTT
TRBJ1-5,NA,TRBV7-2,NA,CASSLGRGSNQPQHF,TGTGCCAGCAGCTTAGGAAGGGGTAGCAATCAGCCCCAGCATTTT
TRBJ1-5,NA,TRBV11-2,NA,CASSLDTEFWNSNQPQHF,TGTGCCAGCAGCTTAGACACAGAGTTTTGGAATAGCAATCAGCCCCAGCATTTT
TRBJ1-5,NA,TRBV12-3/TRBV12-4,few,CASSFRASYSNQPQHF,TGTGCCAGCAGTTTCAGGGCCTCTTATAGCAATCAGCCCCAGCATTTT
TRBJ1-5,NA,TRBV4-1,NA,CASSQVLGSNQPQHF,TGCGCCAGCAGCCAAGTTCTCGGTAGCAATCAGCCCCAGCATTTT
TRBJ2-4,NA,TRBV3-1,few,CASSQERAGLVQYF,TGTGCCAGCAGCCAAGAGAGGGCGGGGCTAGTTCAGTACTTC
TRBJ2-1,NA,TRBV3-1,many,CASSRGTSGYNEQFF,TGTGCCAGCAGCCGCGGTACGTCAGGTTACAATGAGCAGTTCTTC
TRBJ2-3,NA,TRBV2,NA,CASSEGWYTDTQYF,TGTGCCAGCAGTGAAGGCTGGTACACAGATACGCAGTATTTT
TRBJ1-5,TRBD1,TRBV3-1,NA,CASSQGQRVQPQHF,TGTGCCAGCAGCCAGGGACAGCGCGTTCAGCCCCAGCATTTT
TRBJ2-7,NA,TRBV12-3/TRBV12-4,NA,CASSPPRHEQYF,TGTGCCAGCAGTCCCCCACGGCACGAGCAGTACTTC
TRBJ2-5,TRBD2,TRBV12-3/TRBV12-4,NA,CASSFSGRAGETQYF,TGTGCCAGCAGTTTTAGCGGGAGGGCCGGCGAGACCCAGTACTTC
TRBJ1-6,TRBD1,TRBV3-1,NA,CASSSGGFSFRSPLHF,TGTGCCAGCAGCTCAGGGGGTTTCTCCTTTCGTTCACCCCTCCACTTT
TRBJ2-2,TRBD2,TRBV30,NA,CAWSGLAGGTGELFF,TGTGCCTGGAGCGGACTAGCGGGAGGAACCGGGGAGCTGTTTTTT
TRBJ2-7,NA,TRBV27,NA,CASSLSGRAAYEQYF,TGTGCCAGCAGTTTATCGGGCAGGGCGGCCTACGAGCAGTACTTC
TRBJ2-5,NA,TRBV3-1,NA,CASSSFGSYQETQYF,TGTGCCAGCAGTTCCTTCGGGTCGTACCAAGAGACCCAGTACTTC
TRBJ2-5,NA,TRBV29-1,NA,CSVGSGETQYF,TGCAGCGTTGGTAGCGGTGAGACCCAGTACTTC
TRBJ1-2,TRBD1,TRBV5-1,NA,CASSLGDRGYGYTF,TGCGCCAGCAGCTTGGGAGACAGGGGCTATGGCTACACCTTC
TRBJ1-5,NA,TRBV27,NA,CASRQGWEGNQPQHF,TGTGCCAGCAGACAGGGCTGGGAGGGCAATCAGCCCCAGCATTTT
TRBJ2-1,TRBD2,TRBV18,NA,CASSPEVGGSGYEQFF,TGTGCCAGCTCACCAGAAGTTGGCGGGAGTGGTTATGAGCAGTTCTTC
TRBJ1-4,NA,TRBV9,few,CASSVEGRWNEKLFF,TGTGCCAGCAGCGTAGAGGGCCGCTGGAATGAAAAACTGTTTTTT
TRBJ1-1,TRBD1,TRBV11-2,once,CASSLERTGATEAFF,TGTGCCAGCAGCTTAGAACGGACAGGGGCCACTGAAGCTTTCTTT
TRBJ1-6,NA,TRBV5-4,NA,CASSPWGRGESPLHF,TGTGCCAGCAGCCCTTGGGGCCGGGGCGAATCACCCCTCCACTTT
TRBJ2-7,NA,TRBV20-1,few,CSARDQQGRYEQYF,TGCAGTGCTAGAGATCAACAGGGGAGGTACGAGCAGTACTTC
TRBJ1-3,NA,TRBV5-1,NA,CASSPTGNSGNTIYF,TGCGCCAGCAGCCCGACAGGCAACTCTGGAAACACCATATATTTT
TRBJ1-3,NA,TRBV4-1,few,CASSPRFGNTIYF,TGCGCCAGCAGCCCGAGGTTCGGAAACACCATATATTTT
TRBJ2-1,TRBD2,TRBV3-1,NA,CASSRSGTSGAGRNEQFF,TGTGCCAGCAGTCGCTCCGGGACTAGCGGGGCGGGCCGCAATGAGCAGTTCTTC
TRBJ2-1,TRBD2,TRBV5-1,NA,CASSQGLAGLNYNEQFF,TGCGCCAGCAGCCAGGGACTAGCGGGATTAAATTACAATGAGCAGTTCTTC
TRBJ2-1,TRBD2,TRBV2,few,CASSKAGVPTSYNEQFF,TGTGCCAGCAGTAAAGCGGGAGTCCCCACCTCCTACAATGAGCAGTTCTTC
TRBJ2-5,TRBD2,TRBV7-8,NA,CASSFMPLAGSTQYF,TGTGCCAGCAGCTTTATGCCACTAGCGGGAAGTACCCAGTACTTC
TRBJ2-2,NA,TRBV20-1,NA,CSASGLSNTGELFF,TGCAGTGCTAGCGGATTATCGAACACCGGGGAGCTGTTTTTT
TRBJ2-7,NA,TRBV12-3/TRBV12-4,few,CASSSHASVPPYEQYF,TGTGCCAGCAGTTCCCACGCTAGCGTCCCACCCTACGAGCAGTACTTC
TRBJ1-5,NA,TRBV24-1,few,CATSDATQPQHF,TGTGCCACCAGTGACGCCACTCAGCCCCAGCATTTT
TRBJ2-1,TRBD2,TRBV24-1,NA,CATSDLAGGSSYNEQFF,TGTGCCACCAGTGATTTAGCGGGAGGGAGCTCCTACAATGAGCAGTTCTTC
TRBJ2-1,TRBD2,TRBV20-1,NA,CSARDALAGDWNEQFF,TGCAGTGCTAGAGATGCGCTAGCGGGAGATTGGAATGAGCAGTTCTTC
TRBJ2-1,TRBD2,TRBV6-1,few,CASTLQILAKSYNEQFF,TGTGCCAGCACCTTACAAATACTAGCGAAATCCTACAATGAGCAGTTCTTC
TRBJ2-5,NA,TRBV7-2,few,CASSPVGGAQETQYF,TGTGCCAGCAGTCCCGTGGGCGGGGCCCAAGAGACCCAGTACTTC
TRBJ1-1,NA,TRBV7-2,NA,CASSSRGLNTEAFF,TGTGCCAGCAGTTCCCGTGGGTTGAACACTGAAGCTTTCTTT
TRBJ1-5,TRBD1,TRBV12-3/TRBV12-4,NA,CASRGQGARQPQHF,TGTGCCAGCAGGGGACAGGGGGCGCGACAGCCCCAGCATTTT
TRBJ2-1,NA,TRBV7-2,few,CASSLAPHFQDEQFF,TGTGCCAGCAGCTTAGCCCCACACTTCCAGGATGAGCAGTTCTTC
TRBJ2-3,NA,TRBV12-3/TRBV12-4,few,CASTLGEFGTDTQYF,TGTGCCAGCACCTTGGGGGAGTTCGGCACAGATACGCAGTATTTT
TRBJ1-4,NA,TRBV14,NA,CASSRSRANEKLFF,TGTGCCAGCAGCCGGTCCCGAGCTAATGAAAAACTGTTTTTT
TRBJ2-1,TRBD2,TRBV7-2,few,CASSLYETSGYNEQFF,TGTGCCAGCAGCTTATACGAGACTAGCGGCTACAATGAGCAGTTCTTC
TRBJ2-3,TRBD2,TRBV7-9,few,CASSSLTSTQYF,TGTGCCAGCAGCTCATTGACTAGCACGCAGTATTTT
TRBJ2-5,NA,TRBV28,many,CASSLSGGQETQYF,TGTGCCAGCAGTTTATCCGGGGGTCAAGAGACCCAGTACTTC
TRBJ2-1,TRBD2,TRBV10-1,NA,CASSEGLEGAYEQFF,TGCGCCAGCAGTGAAGGACTAGAAGGGGCTTATGAGCAGTTCTTC
TRBJ1-6,NA,TRBV6-2/TRBV6-3,NA,CASRNPAGMNSPLHF,TGTGCCAGCAGGAACCCCGCGGGGATGAATTCACCCCTCCACTTT
TRBJ1-1,NA,TRBV12-3/TRBV12-4,many,CASTPGGKLMNTEAFF,TGTGCCAGCACCCCTGGGGGGAAGCTGATGAACACTGAAGCTTTCTTT
TRBJ2-3,TRBD1,TRBV7-9,NA,CASSSKDRVVTDTQYF,TGTGCCAGCAGCTCGAAGGACAGGGTTGTCACAGATACGCAGTATTTT
TRBJ1-5,TRBD1,TRBV10-3,NA,CAISQGGNQPQHF,TGTGCCATCAGTCAGGGGGGGAATCAGCCCCAGCATTTT
TRBJ2-2,NA,TRBV12-3/TRBV12-4,NA,CASSLALTGELFF,TGTGCCAGCAGTTTAGCGCTTACCGGGGAGCTGTTTTTT
TRBJ2-5,NA,TRBV11-2,few,CASSLADKQETQYF,TGTGCCAGCAGCTTAGCAGATAAACAAGAGACCCAGTACTTC
TRBJ2-7,TRBD1,TRBV5-1,NA,CASSLQGNPSYEQYF,TGCGCCAGCAGCTTACAGGGGAACCCCTCCTACGAGCAGTACTTC